This record covers a single TCR beta chain. These data originate in a study of blood T cell repertoires in COVID-19. Measured with immunoSEQ multiplex PCR; TCRdb has only the in-frame clones, and not every one. The sample lists roughly 250,000 clones, around 90% seen once, with about 0.8% in the top ten. Trimming took 0 bases from V and 1 from J, leaving 6 bases between them. This CDR3 region has 14 residues. In germline, CDR1 is LNHNV, CDR2 YYDKDF (reference sequence). The sequence came from a woman aged 25-40 years with acute or convalescent COVID-19. The chain combines TRBV15 with TRBJ1-1; the D is unclear. The sequencing input was peripheral blood. CDR3 amino acids: CATSREGANTEAFF. The CDR3 nucleotides are TGTGCCACCAGCAGAGAGGGCGCGAACACTGAAGCTTTCTTT.